The rows below give T cell receptor beta chains drawn from one sample of a study of cytomegalovirus exposure and HLA in healthy donors. The assay was immunoSEQ multiplex PCR, and TCRdb's table has in-frame clones only and misses some. Here the sample spans 100,000 to 150,000 clones, roughly 89% being singletons. The sample comprised PBMCs. These TCRs come from a young woman in good health and CMV-seronegative. CDR3s include the opening cysteine and the closing phenylalanine or tryptophan. The D gene is left open where the match is weak. A clone size is listed for some rows: how often the clone was seen (once, few, many), or a class if it is expanded.

v_gene: TRBV7-2; abundance: NA; d_gene: TRBD2; j_gene: TRBJ2-7; CDR3aa: CASSPSGSTYEQYF; CDR3nt: TGTGCCAGCAGCCCCAGCGGGAGTACCTACGAGCAGTACTTC
v_gene: TRBV6-1; abundance: NA; d_gene: TRBD1; j_gene: TRBJ1-2; CDR3aa: CASSRTGDNYGYTF; CDR3nt: TGTGCCAGCAGTCGGACAGGGGATAACTATGGCTACACCTTC
v_gene: TRBV7-9; abundance: NA; d_gene: NA; j_gene: TRBJ2-2; CDR3aa: CASIDPGGRGELFF; CDR3nt: TGTGCCAGCATCGACCCAGGGGGGCGCGGGGAGCTGTTTTTT
v_gene: TRBV11-3; abundance: NA; d_gene: TRBD1; j_gene: TRBJ2-2; CDR3aa: CASSPNRDRVTSGELFF; CDR3nt: TGTGCCAGCAGCCCTAACCGGGACAGGGTGACTTCCGGGGAGCTGTTTTTT
v_gene: TRBV6-5; abundance: NA; d_gene: NA; j_gene: TRBJ2-4; CDR3aa: CASSYSTEGTDIQYF; CDR3nt: TGTGCCAGCAGTTACTCGACTGAAGGGACTGACATTCAGTACTTC
v_gene: TRBV7-8; abundance: NA; d_gene: NA; j_gene: TRBJ2-5; CDR3aa: CASSRPPGSGPQETQYF; CDR3nt: TGTGCCAGCAGCAGGCCGCCCGGTAGCGGACCGCAAGAGACCCAGTACTTC
v_gene: TRBV25-1; abundance: NA; d_gene: TRBD1; j_gene: TRBJ1-5; CDR3aa: CASSSTGGNQPQHF; CDR3nt: TGTGCCAGCAGTTCGACAGGGGGCAATCAGCCCCAGCATTTT
v_gene: TRBV28; abundance: once; d_gene: TRBD1; j_gene: TRBJ2-5; CDR3aa: CASSSPGTAQETQYF; CDR3nt: TGTGCCAGCAGTTCCCCCGGGACAGCGCAAGAGACCCAGTACTTC
v_gene: TRBV28; abundance: NA; d_gene: TRBD2; j_gene: TRBJ2-1; CDR3aa: CASSLVGGSNEQFF; CDR3nt: TGTGCCAGCAGTCTAGTCGGGGGGAGCAATGAGCAGTTCTTC
v_gene: TRBV5-1; abundance: NA; d_gene: NA; j_gene: TRBJ1-3; CDR3aa: CASSSTDGGRGNTIYF; CDR3nt: TGCGCCAGCAGCTCAACCGACGGCGGCCGGGGTAACACCATATATTTT
v_gene: TRBV7-8; abundance: NA; d_gene: NA; j_gene: TRBJ1-3; CDR3aa: CASSLARGLDSGNTIYF; CDR3nt: TGTGCCAGCAGCTTAGCGCGAGGGCTCGACTCTGGAAACACCATATATTTT
v_gene: TRBV13; abundance: NA; d_gene: NA; j_gene: TRBJ1-1; CDR3aa: CASSSSESGSYAEAFF; CDR3nt: TGTGCCAGCAGCTCCAGCGAATCAGGGTCGTACGCTGAAGCTTTCTTT
v_gene: TRBV19; abundance: NA; d_gene: TRBD2; j_gene: TRBJ2-1; CDR3aa: CATAVGTSYNEQFF; CDR3nt: TGTGCCACTGCGGTCGGGACTAGCTACAATGAGCAGTTCTTC
v_gene: TRBV6-1; abundance: few; d_gene: NA; j_gene: TRBJ1-5; CDR3aa: CASTLGGSSQHF; CDR3nt: TGTGCCAGCACTTTAGGGGGAAGTTCCCAGCATTTT
v_gene: TRBV28; abundance: NA; d_gene: NA; j_gene: TRBJ1-1; CDR3aa: CASSGRGEAFF; CDR3nt: TGTGCCAGCAGCGGAAGGGGGGAAGCTTTCTTT
v_gene: TRBV30; abundance: NA; d_gene: TRBD1; j_gene: TRBJ2-7; CDR3aa: CAWGPGQGGHEQYF; CDR3nt: TGTGCCTGGGGACCGGGACAGGGAGGGCACGAGCAGTACTTC
v_gene: TRBV29-1; abundance: NA; d_gene: NA; j_gene: TRBJ1-1; CDR3aa: CSVPGSSNTEAFF; CDR3nt: TGCAGCGTTCCCGGGAGCTCGAACACTGAAGCTTTCTTT
v_gene: TRBV1; abundance: many; d_gene: NA; j_gene: TRBJ2-1; CDR3aa: CTSSQDWRAGGFYNEQFF; CDR3nt: TGCACCAGCAGCCAAGATTGGCGAGCGGGAGGGTTCTACAATGAGCAGTTCTTC
v_gene: TRBV5-4; abundance: NA; d_gene: NA; j_gene: TRBJ2-1; CDR3aa: CASSLASSDSNEQFF; CDR3nt: TGTGCCAGCAGCTTGGCATCCAGCGACTCCAATGAGCAGTTCTTC
v_gene: TRBV5-6; abundance: NA; d_gene: TRBD2; j_gene: TRBJ2-1; CDR3aa: CASSLELAASYNEQFF; CDR3nt: TGTGCCAGCAGCTTGGAGCTAGCGGCCTCCTACAATGAGCAGTTCTTC
v_gene: TRBV7-2; abundance: NA; d_gene: NA; j_gene: TRBJ1-2; CDR3aa: CASSFSTESGYTF; CDR3nt: TGTGCCAGCAGCTTTAGTACAGAAAGTGGCTACACCTTC
v_gene: TRBV30; abundance: NA; d_gene: NA; j_gene: TRBJ2-1; CDR3aa: CAWSGGGVYNEQFF; CDR3nt: TGTGCCTGGAGTGGAGGGGGTGTCTACAATGAGCAGTTCTTC
v_gene: TRBV6-5; abundance: NA; d_gene: TRBD2; j_gene: TRBJ2-3; CDR3aa: CASSLGLAGTDTQYF; CDR3nt: TGTGCCAGCAGCCTCGGACTAGCCGGGACAGATACGCAGTATTTT
v_gene: TRBV7-2; abundance: once; d_gene: NA; j_gene: TRBJ2-7; CDR3aa: CASSSPPLSHEQYF; CDR3nt: TGTGCCAGCAGCTCGCCCCCTCTGAGCCACGAGCAGTACTTC
v_gene: TRBV7-2; abundance: NA; d_gene: TRBD1; j_gene: TRBJ1-3; CDR3aa: CASSPTGGNTIYF; CDR3nt: TGTGCCAGCAGCCCGACAGGGGGAAACACCATATATTTT
v_gene: TRBV19; abundance: NA; d_gene: TRBD2; j_gene: TRBJ2-7; CDR3aa: CASSIAISGSYEQYF; CDR3nt: TGTGCCAGTAGTATAGCCATTAGCGGGAGCTACGAGCAGTACTTC
v_gene: TRBV18; abundance: few; d_gene: NA; j_gene: TRBJ2-7; CDR3aa: CASSPPRAQRDYEQYF; CDR3nt: TGTGCCAGCTCACCACCGAGGGCCCAAAGGGACTACGAGCAGTACTTC
v_gene: TRBV5-1; abundance: NA; d_gene: TRBD1; j_gene: TRBJ1-4; CDR3aa: CASSPDREEEKLFF; CDR3nt: TGCGCCAGCAGCCCGGACAGGGAGGAGGAAAAACTGTTTTTT
v_gene: TRBV27; abundance: NA; d_gene: NA; j_gene: TRBJ1-1; CDR3aa: CASSWKAGWNTEAFF; CDR3nt: TGTGCCAGCAGTTGGAAGGCAGGGTGGAACACTGAAGCTTTCTTT
v_gene: TRBV7-9; abundance: once; d_gene: NA; j_gene: TRBJ2-2; CDR3aa: CASSLWLLINTGELFF; CDR3nt: TGTGCCAGCAGCTTATGGCTCTTGATCAACACCGGGGAGCTGTTTTTT
v_gene: TRBV30; abundance: once; d_gene: TRBD1; j_gene: TRBJ1-6; CDR3aa: CAWSLDRETLGSGSPLHF; CDR3nt: TGTGCCTGGAGTTTAGACAGGGAAACCCTCGGGAGCGGTTCACCCCTCCACTTT
v_gene: TRBV9; abundance: NA; d_gene: NA; j_gene: TRBJ1-2; CDR3aa: CASSPRRGGPGYTF; CDR3nt: TGTGCCAGCAGCCCCCGCAGGGGAGGGCCTGGCTACACCTTC
v_gene: TRBV28; abundance: NA; d_gene: NA; j_gene: TRBJ2-7; CDR3aa: CASSSSYEQYF; CDR3nt: TGTGCCAGCAGCTCTTCCTACGAGCAGTACTTC
v_gene: TRBV5-6; abundance: NA; d_gene: NA; j_gene: TRBJ2-1; CDR3aa: CASSLSSENYNEQFF; CDR3nt: TGTGCCAGCAGCTTGAGTAGCGAGAACTACAATGAGCAGTTCTTC
v_gene: TRBV27; abundance: NA; d_gene: NA; j_gene: TRBJ2-6; CDR3aa: CASSRGTGANVLTF; CDR3nt: TGTGCCAGCAGTAGGGGGACTGGGGCCAACGTCCTGACTTTC
v_gene: TRBV19; abundance: NA; d_gene: TRBD1; j_gene: TRBJ1-1; CDR3aa: CATSDRPMNTEAFF; CDR3nt: TGTGCCACCTCGGACAGGCCCATGAACACTGAAGCTTTCTTT
v_gene: TRBV6-5; abundance: NA; d_gene: TRBD1; j_gene: TRBJ2-2; CDR3aa: CASSPDRGSTGELFF; CDR3nt: TGTGCCAGCAGTCCTGACAGGGGATCCACCGGGGAGCTGTTTTTT
v_gene: TRBV4-2; abundance: NA; d_gene: NA; j_gene: TRBJ2-2; CDR3aa: CASSQTLQAGGELFF; CDR3nt: TGTGCCAGCAGCCAGACCCTGCAGGCAGGCGGGGAGCTGTTTTTT
v_gene: TRBV11-2; abundance: NA; d_gene: NA; j_gene: TRBJ2-3; CDR3aa: CASSVLLLRTDTQYF; CDR3nt: TGTGCCAGCAGCGTCCTTCTTCTCCGCACAGATACGCAGTATTTT
v_gene: TRBV6-1; abundance: NA; d_gene: NA; j_gene: TRBJ1-1; CDR3aa: CASSGSGTPRGEAFF; CDR3nt: TGTGCCAGCAGTGGATCCGGGACCCCGAGGGGGGAAGCTTTCTTT